This T cell receptor (beta chain) is drawn from a study of blood T cell repertoires in COVID-19. Study as a whole: The United States, Italy and Spain provided the acute and convalescent COVID-19 samples. Nucleic acid was either cDNA or gDNA, and it came from T cells, B-cell-depleted T cells, or PBMCs.

This clone occurred once. Authors' processing steps: Reference gene primer amplification yielded estimated nucleated cell counts. Sequenced by immunoSEQ multiplex PCR; TCRdb stores in-frame clones only, minus some. V and J calls and clone size follow that table, whereas D and trimming were derived from the DNA. The sample records a few hundred thousand clones, roughly 80% being singletons. Trimming took 9 bases from V and 7 from J, leaving 12 bases between them. The CDR3 has 12 residues. Germline CDR1 and CDR2: LNHDA and SQIVND (reference sequence). The chain carries TRBV19 and TRBJ1-4, with D unclear. This sequence originates from a man older than 75 with acute or convalescent COVID-19. Source material: peripheral blood. The CDR3 nucleotides read TGTGCCAGCCGCGGGCAAGCTGAAAAACTGTTTTTT. Encoded protein: CASRGQAEKLFF.